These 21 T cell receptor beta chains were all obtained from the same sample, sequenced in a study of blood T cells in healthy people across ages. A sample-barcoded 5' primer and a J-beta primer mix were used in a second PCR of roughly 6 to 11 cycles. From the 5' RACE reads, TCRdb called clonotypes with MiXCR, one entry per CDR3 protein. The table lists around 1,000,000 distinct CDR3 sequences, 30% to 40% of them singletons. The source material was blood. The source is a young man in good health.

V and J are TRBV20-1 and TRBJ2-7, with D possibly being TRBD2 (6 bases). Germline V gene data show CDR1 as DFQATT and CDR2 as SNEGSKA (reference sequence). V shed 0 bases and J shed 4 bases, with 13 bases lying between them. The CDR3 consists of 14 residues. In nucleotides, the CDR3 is TGCAGTGCTAGAGATGAAGCAGGGAGGTACGAGCAGTACTTC. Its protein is CSARDEAGRYEQYF.

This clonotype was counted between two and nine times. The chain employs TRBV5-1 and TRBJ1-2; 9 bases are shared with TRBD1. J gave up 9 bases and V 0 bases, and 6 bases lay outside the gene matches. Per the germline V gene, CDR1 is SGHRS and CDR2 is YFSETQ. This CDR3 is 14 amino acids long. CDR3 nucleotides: TGCGCCAGCAGCTTGGATATACAGGGGGCTCGCTACACCTTC. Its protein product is CASSLDIQGARYTF.

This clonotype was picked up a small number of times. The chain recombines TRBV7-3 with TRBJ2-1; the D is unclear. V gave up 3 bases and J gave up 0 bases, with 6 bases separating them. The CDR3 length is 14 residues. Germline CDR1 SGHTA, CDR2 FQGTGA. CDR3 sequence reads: CASSFSGSYNEQFF. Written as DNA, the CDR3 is TGTGCCAGCAGCTTCTCCGGCTCCTACAATGAGCAGTTCTTC.

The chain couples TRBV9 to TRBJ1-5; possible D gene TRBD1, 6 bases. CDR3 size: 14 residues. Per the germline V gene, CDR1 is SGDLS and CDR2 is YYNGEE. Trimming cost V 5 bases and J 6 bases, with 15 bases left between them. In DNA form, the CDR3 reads TGTGCCAGCAGTCAAGGGGGGTCCTTTCAGCCCCAGCATTTT. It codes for CASSQGGSFQPQHF.

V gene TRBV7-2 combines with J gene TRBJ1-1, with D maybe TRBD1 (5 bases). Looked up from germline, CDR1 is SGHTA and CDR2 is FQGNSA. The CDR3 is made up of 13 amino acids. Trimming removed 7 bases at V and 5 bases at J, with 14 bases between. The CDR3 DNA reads TGTGCCAGCACCCGAGACGGGGGGACTGAAGCTTTCTTT. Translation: CASTRDGGTEAFF.

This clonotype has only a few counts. The CDR3 reads CASSYGTLGYNEQFF. In DNA, the CDR3 is TGTGCCAGCAGTTACGGGACCTTGGGGTACAATGAGCAGTTCTTC. The chain uses TRBV27 and TRBJ2-1; D may be TRBD1 or TRBD2 (5 bases each). Trimming stripped 4 bases from V and 4 bases from J, with 14 bases between. The V gene's germline CDR1 is MNHEY and CDR2 SMNVEV (reference sequence). The CDR3 is made up of 15 amino acids.

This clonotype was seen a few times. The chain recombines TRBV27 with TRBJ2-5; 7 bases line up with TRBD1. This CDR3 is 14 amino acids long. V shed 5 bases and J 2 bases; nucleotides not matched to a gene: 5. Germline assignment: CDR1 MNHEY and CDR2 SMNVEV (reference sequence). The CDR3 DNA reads TGTGCCAGCAGTCCCGGACAGGATCAAGAGACCCAGTACTTC. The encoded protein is CASSPGQDQETQYF.

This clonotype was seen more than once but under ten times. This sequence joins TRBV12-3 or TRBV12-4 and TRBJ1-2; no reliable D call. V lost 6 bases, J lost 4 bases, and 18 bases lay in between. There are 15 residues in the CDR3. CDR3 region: CASRPRSGGSYGYTF. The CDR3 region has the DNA TGTGCCAGCAGGCCCCGTTCGGGCGGAAGCTATGGCTACACCTTC.

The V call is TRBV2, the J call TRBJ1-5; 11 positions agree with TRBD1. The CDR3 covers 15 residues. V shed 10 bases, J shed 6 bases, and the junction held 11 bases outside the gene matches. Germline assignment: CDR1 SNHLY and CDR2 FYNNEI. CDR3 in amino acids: CATNLGTGGSQPQHF. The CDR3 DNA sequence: TGTGCCACCAACCTAGGGACAGGGGGAAGTCAGCCCCAGCATTTT.

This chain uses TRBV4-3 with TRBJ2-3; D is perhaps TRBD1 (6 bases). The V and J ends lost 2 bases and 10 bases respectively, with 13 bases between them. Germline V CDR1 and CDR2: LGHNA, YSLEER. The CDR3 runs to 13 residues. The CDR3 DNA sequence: TGCGCCAGCAGCCAACTCCGGGACAAAGCGCAGTATTTT. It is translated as CASSQLRDKAQYF.

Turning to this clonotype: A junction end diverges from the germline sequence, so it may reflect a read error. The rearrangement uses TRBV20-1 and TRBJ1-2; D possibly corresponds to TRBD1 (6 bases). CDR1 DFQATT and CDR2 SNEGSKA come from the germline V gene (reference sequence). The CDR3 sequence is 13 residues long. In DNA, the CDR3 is TGCAATGCTAGGGGGACGCGTGGATATGGCTACACCTTC. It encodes CNARGTRGYGYTF.

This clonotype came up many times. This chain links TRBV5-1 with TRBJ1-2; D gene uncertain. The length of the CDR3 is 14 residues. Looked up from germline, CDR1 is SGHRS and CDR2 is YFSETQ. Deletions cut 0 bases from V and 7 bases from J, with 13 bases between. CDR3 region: CASSLGGQRSGYTF. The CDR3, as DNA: TGCGCCAGCAGCTTGGGCGGGCAGAGGAGTGGCTACACCTTC.

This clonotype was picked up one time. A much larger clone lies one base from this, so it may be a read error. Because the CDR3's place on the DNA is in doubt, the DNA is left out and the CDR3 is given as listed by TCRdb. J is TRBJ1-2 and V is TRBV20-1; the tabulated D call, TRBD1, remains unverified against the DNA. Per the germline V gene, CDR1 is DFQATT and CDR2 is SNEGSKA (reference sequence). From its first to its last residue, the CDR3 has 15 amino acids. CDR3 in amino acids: CSATSPVMGGYGCTF.

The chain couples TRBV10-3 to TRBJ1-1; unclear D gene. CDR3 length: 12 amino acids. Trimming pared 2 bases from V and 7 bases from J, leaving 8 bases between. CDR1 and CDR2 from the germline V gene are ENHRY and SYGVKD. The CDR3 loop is CAISEVLGEAFF. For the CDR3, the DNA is TGTGCCATCAGTGAGGTATTGGGTGAAGCTTTCTTT.

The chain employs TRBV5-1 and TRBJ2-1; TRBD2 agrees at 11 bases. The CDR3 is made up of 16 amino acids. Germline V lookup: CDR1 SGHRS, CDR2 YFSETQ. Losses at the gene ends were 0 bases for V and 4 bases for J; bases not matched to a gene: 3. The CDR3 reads CASSLGTSGFYNEQFF. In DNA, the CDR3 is TGCGCCAGCAGCTTGGGGACTAGCGGGTTTTACAATGAGCAGTTCTTC.

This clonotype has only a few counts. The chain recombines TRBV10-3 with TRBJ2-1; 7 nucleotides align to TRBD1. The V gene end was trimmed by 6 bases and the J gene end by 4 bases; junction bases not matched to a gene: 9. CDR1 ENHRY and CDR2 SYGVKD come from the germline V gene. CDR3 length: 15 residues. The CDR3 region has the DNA TGTGCCATCAGGCCTGGGACAGACCCTTACAATGAGCAGTTCTTC. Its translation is CAIRPGTDPYNEQFF.

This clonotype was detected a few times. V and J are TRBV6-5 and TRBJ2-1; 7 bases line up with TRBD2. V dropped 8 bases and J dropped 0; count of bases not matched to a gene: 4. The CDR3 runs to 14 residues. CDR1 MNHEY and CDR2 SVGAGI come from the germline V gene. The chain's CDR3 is CASRGVNSYNEQFF. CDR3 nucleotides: TGTGCCAGCCGGGGGGTTAACTCCTACAATGAGCAGTTCTTC.

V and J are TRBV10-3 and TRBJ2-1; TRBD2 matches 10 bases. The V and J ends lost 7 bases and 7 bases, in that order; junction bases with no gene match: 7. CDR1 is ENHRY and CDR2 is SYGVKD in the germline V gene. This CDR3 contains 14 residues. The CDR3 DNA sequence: TGTGCCATCACGCCTAGCGGGGGAAGGAATGAGCAGTTCTTC. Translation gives CAITPSGGRNEQFF.

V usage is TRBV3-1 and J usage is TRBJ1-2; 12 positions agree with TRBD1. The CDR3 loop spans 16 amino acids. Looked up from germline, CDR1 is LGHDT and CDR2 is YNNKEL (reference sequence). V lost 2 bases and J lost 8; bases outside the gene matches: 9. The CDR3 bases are TGTGCCAGCAGCCAACCGGGACAGGGGGCGCAACACGGCTACACCTTC. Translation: CASSQPGQGAQHGYTF.

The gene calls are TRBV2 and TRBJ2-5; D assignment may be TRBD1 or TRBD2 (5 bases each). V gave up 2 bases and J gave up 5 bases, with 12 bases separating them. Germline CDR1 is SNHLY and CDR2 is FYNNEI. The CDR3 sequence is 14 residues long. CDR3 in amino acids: CASSERGPPETQYF. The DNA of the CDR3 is TGTGCCAGCAGTGAAAGGGGACCTCCCGAGACCCAGTACTTC.

The CDR3 DNA reads TGTGCCAGCAGTTACTCGAGTCCCGGGAATAATGGCTACACCTTC. Translating gives CASSYSSPGNNGYTF. V gene TRBV6-6 combines with J gene TRBJ1-2; unclear D gene. V gave up 0 bases and J gave up 6 bases, with 14 bases separating them. The length of the CDR3 is 15 residues. Germline V gene sequence: CDR1 MNHNY, CDR2 SVGAGI (reference sequence).